This T cell receptor (beta chain) originates from a study of graft-versus-host responses after intestinal transplantation. Turning to the study itself: The recipients all started with anti-thymocyte globulin induction and then took tacrolimus and steroids for around 3 years.

Turning to this clone: Its antigen is still unknown.

Using immunoSEQ multiplex PCR, the repertoire was profiled, and TCRdb retains in-frame clones only, with some absent. The sample lists some 120,000 clones; just over 90% were seen once. The source material was unstimulated CD4+ T cells sorted from spleen or lymph node cells, sampled before intestinal transplant. The sequence was obtained from a human donor who received an intestinal transplant.

DNA for the CDR3: TGCGCCAGCAGCTTGGGATCAGGGTACACCGGGGAGCTGTTTTTT. This codes for CASSLGSGYTGELFF. The chain carries TRBV5-1 and TRBJ2-2, with D perhaps TRBD1 (5 bases). The CDR3 contains 15 residues. V was trimmed by 0 bases and J by 3 bases, leaving 9 bases between them. Germline lookup yields CDR1 SGHRS and CDR2 YFSETQ. Full variable domain (rest looked up from reference TRBV5-1 and TRBJ2-2): KAGVTQTPRYLIKTRGQQVTLSCSPISGHRSVSWYQQTPGQGLQFLFEYFSETQRNKGNFPGRFSGRQFSNSRSEMNVSTLELGDSALYLCASSLGSGYTGELFFGEGSRLTVL.